The 20 T cell receptor beta chains presented below share a single source sample, sequenced in a study of T-cell reconstitution after alpha-beta-depleted transplantation in children. A library of TCRbeta sequences, prepared with unique molecular identifiers, was generated. TCRdb itself ran the PCR reads through MiXCR, one entry per CDR3 protein. The data contain over 400,000 distinct CDR3 sequences, around 46% of them singletons. The sample here was PBMCs, taken before TCRalphabeta/CD19-depleted stem cell transplant. The receptor set was obtained from a girl aged 2 to 9 with aplastic anemia, due to receive a stem cell transplant.

The chain is built from TRBV4-2 and TRBJ2-1; 8 positions match TRBD1. This CDR3 contains 14 residues. The germline gives CDR1 LGHNA, CDR2 YNFKEQ. Trimming at V came to 4 bases and at J to 5 bases, leaving 4 bases not matched to a gene. The CDR3 coding sequence is TGTGCCAGCAGCCGCGGACAGGGCGACAATGAGCAGTTCTTC. It yields the protein CASSRGQGDNEQFF.

This clonotype showed up just a few times. The CDR3 DNA is TGCAGTGCTAGAGGGGGAGCCGATACGCAGTATTTT. Amino acid sequence: CSARGGADTQYF. The V gene is TRBV20-1, the J gene TRBJ2-3; D may be TRBD2 (5 bases). Trimming took off 1 base at V and 6 bases at J, with 8 bases between the two ends. CDR3 length: 12 residues. Germline CDR1 reads DFQATT; CDR2 reads SNEGSKA (reference sequence).

V is TRBV5-1 and J is TRBJ2-3; 9 bases fit TRBD2. Germline V gene lookup returns CDR1 SGHRS and CDR2 YFSETQ. This CDR3 has 16 residues. Trimming cost V 0 bases and J 6 bases; bases outside gene matches: 8. The CDR3 is CASSLAAREGGDTQYF. For the CDR3, the DNA is TGCGCCAGCAGCTTGGCTGCGCGGGAGGGCGGGGATACGCAGTATTTT.

The genes are TRBV24-1 and TRBJ2-5; the match to TRBD2 covers 8 bases. Germline assignment: CDR1 KGHDR and CDR2 SFDVKD. The CDR3 consists of 12 residues. Trimming at V came to 7 bases and at J to 5 bases, leaving 2 bases not matched to a gene. The CDR3 DNA reads as TGTGCCACCAGCAAGCGGGGGGAGACCCAGTACTTC. As protein: CATSKRGETQYF.

The chain has TRBV5-4 and TRBJ2-1, with 13 positions matching TRBD2. This CDR3 region has 16 residues. In germline, CDR1 is SGHNT, CDR2 YYREEE (reference sequence). Unmatched junction bases numbered 7, after V lost 4 bases and J lost 6 bases. The CDR3 region has the DNA TGTGCCAGCAGCCGAAAGGGACTAGCGGGGTCCAATGAGCAGTTCTTC. This codes for CASSRKGLAGSNEQFF.

The chain combines TRBV5-1 with TRBJ2-5, with 8 positions matching TRBD2. The junction had 13 bases not matched to a gene; V was cut back by 4 bases and J by 2 bases. There are 17 residues in the CDR3. Germline values: CDR1 SGHRS, CDR2 YFSETQ. CDR3 loop: CASSPQAGVEFQETQYF. The CDR3 nucleotides read TGCGCCAGCAGCCCGCAAGCGGGAGTGGAGTTTCAAGAGACCCAGTACTTC.

The chain combines TRBV7-9 with TRBJ1-1; D unresolved. CDR3 length: 14 residues. V was cut by 4 bases and J by 5 bases, with 14 bases left in between. In germline, CDR1 is SEHNR, CDR2 FQNEAQ (reference sequence). The CDR3 protein is CASSSPGSGTEAFF. Written as DNA, the CDR3 is TGTGCCAGCAGCTCCCCTGGGTCGGGGACTGAAGCTTTCTTT.

This clonotype was picked up a small number of times. The chain couples TRBV6-1 to TRBJ1-1; 8 bases align to TRBD1. The germline V gene has CDR1 MNHNS and CDR2 SASEGT. This CDR3 comprises 14 residues. With V trimmed by 7 bases and J by 5 bases, 9 bases remained unmatched. The DNA of the CDR3 is TGTGCCAGCATCCCTGGGACAGGTGGGACTGAAGCTTTCTTT. Translating gives CASIPGTGGTEAFF.

Ten or more counts support this clonotype. V and J are TRBV3-1 and TRBJ1-4, with D unclear. The V end lost 3 bases, the J end lost 5 bases, and 16 bases lay between the germline ends. This CDR3 is 16 amino acids long. Germline values: CDR1 LGHDT, CDR2 YNNKEL (reference sequence). CDR3 region: CASSQIHRAGNEKLFF. CDR3 nucleotide sequence: TGTGCCAGCAGCCAGATTCATCGCGCAGGCAATGAAAAACTGTTTTTT. Based on the CDR3 plus reference TRBV3-1 and TRBJ1-4, the full variable domain is DTAVSQTPKYLVTQMGNDKSIKCEQNLGHDTMYWYKQDSKKFLKIMFSYNNKELIINETVPNRFSPKSPDKAHLNLHINSLELGDSAVYFCASSQIHRAGNEKLFFGSGTQLSVL.

The rearrangement joins TRBV20-1 to TRBJ2-1; 8 bases are a match to TRBD2. V trimming: 6 bases; J trimming: 5 bases; junction bases outside the gene matches: 12. CDR3 length: 15 residues. Germline V gene lookup returns CDR1 DFQATT and CDR2 SNEGSKA (reference sequence). The CDR3 sequence: CSAVEGSGSDNEQFF. CDR3 nucleotide sequence: TGCAGTGCCGTCGAGGGGAGCGGGAGCGACAATGAGCAGTTCTTC.

At least ten counts were recorded for this clonotype. The chain recombines TRBV12-3 or TRBV12-4 with TRBJ1-4; possibly TRBD1 for D (6 bases). V lost 1 base and J 0 bases, leaving 12 bases between the germline ends. The CDR3 runs 17 residues. This CDR3 is CASSLVSRGATNEKLFF. The CDR3 nucleotides are TGTGCCAGCAGTTTAGTGTCCAGGGGCGCAACTAATGAAAAACTGTTTTTT.

The rearrangement links TRBV5-1 to TRBJ2-3, with D possibly matching TRBD1 (6 bases). This CDR3 is built from 14 residues. With 1 base removed from V and 6 bases from J, the gap between germline ends came to 12 bases. CDR1 SGHRS and CDR2 YFSETQ come from the germline V gene. CDR3 loop: CASSLIQGMDTQYF. DNA of the CDR3: TGCGCCAGCAGCTTGATCCAGGGGATGGATACGCAGTATTTT.

The DNA for the CDR3 is TGCGCCAGCGGAGCAGGGGTGAACACTGAAGCTTTCTTT. Protein sequence: CASGAGVNTEAFF. This rearrangement joins TRBV5-1 to TRBJ1-1; maybe TRBD1 (6 bases). Germline V gene lookup returns CDR1 SGHRS and CDR2 YFSETQ. There are 13 residues in the CDR3. V lost 7 bases and J lost 0, with 10 bases in between. The full variable domain, in which reference TRBV5-1 and TRBJ1-1 provide the parts outside the CDR3, is KAGVTQTPRYLIKTRGQQVTLSCSPISGHRSVSWYQQTPGQGLQFLFEYFSETQRNKGNFPGRFSGRQFSNSRSEMNVSTLELGDSALYLCASGAGVNTEAFFGQGTRLTVV.

The chain joins TRBV29-1 to TRBJ2-5; 7 bases match TRBD2. The J segment lost 7 bases and the V segment lost 1 base, leaving 3 bases of the junction unmatched. Germline V gives CDR1 SQVTM, CDR2 ANQGSEA. The CDR3 covers 12 residues. CDR3 sequence reads: CSVEGVAGTQYF. CDR3 DNA sequence: TGCAGCGTTGAAGGAGTAGCGGGGACCCAGTACTTC.

This sequence joins TRBV29-1 and TRBJ2-5, with 9 bases matching TRBD1. The CDR3 length is 13 residues. V lost 8 bases and J lost 4; bases outside the gene matches: 8. The germline V gene encodes CDR1 SQVTM and CDR2 ANQGSEA. The CDR3 region is CSTDRGRRETQYF. CDR3 DNA sequence: TGCAGCACGGACAGGGGTAGGCGAGAGACCCAGTACTTC. Full variable domain (outside the CDR3, taken from reference TRBV29-1 and TRBJ2-5): SAVISQKPSRDICQRGTSLTIQCQVDSQVTMMFWYRQQPGQSLTLIATANQGSEATYESGFVIDKFPISRPNLTFSTLTVSNMSPEDSSIYLCSTDRGRRETQYFGPGTRLLVL.

The chain has TRBV5-1 and TRBJ2-3; weak D call: TRBD1 (6 bases). Germline lookup yields CDR1 SGHRS and CDR2 YFSETQ. Trimming left V 2 bases short and J 1 base short, with 11 bases between. This CDR3 spans 15 amino acids. CDR3 loop: CASSLRTDGTDTQYF. In DNA, the CDR3 is TGCGCCAGCAGCTTAAGGACAGATGGCACAGATACGCAGTATTTT.

This clonotype was counted once. The chain is built from TRBV7-2 and TRBJ2-2, with 7 bases fitting TRBD2. Trimming cost V 5 bases and J 6 bases; bases outside gene matches: 9. Germline values: CDR1 SGHTA, CDR2 FQGNSA. CDR3 size: 15 residues. The CDR3 bases are TGTGCCAGCAGCCCCGGACTAGTATTAGCCGGGGAGCTGTTTTTT. It encodes CASSPGLVLAGELFF.

This clonotype was found once. The chain couples TRBV7-9 to TRBJ2-1; weak D call: TRBD1 (6 bases). The CDR3 sequence is 13 residues long. From germline, CDR1 is SEHNR and CDR2 FQNEAQ (reference sequence). The ends were cut back, 6 bases at V and 3 bases at J, with 9 bases in the middle. The CDR3 reads CASSGTFYNEQFF. DNA for the CDR3: TGTGCCAGCAGTGGGACATTCTACAATGAGCAGTTCTTC.

This clonotype was recorded a few times. The V and J genes are TRBV6-1 and TRBJ2-1; 7 bases are a match to TRBD1. Germline V gene sequence: CDR1 MNHNS, CDR2 SASEGT. V was pared by 6 bases and J by 3 bases, with 5 bases of the junction left unmatched. This CDR3 region has 14 residues. The CDR3 nucleotides read TGTGCCAGCAGCCACGGACAGGACTACAATGAGCAGTTCTTC. Protein sequence: CASSHGQDYNEQFF.

The chain has TRBV20-1 and TRBJ1-1; no clear D. Germline CDR1 reads DFQATT; CDR2 reads SNEGSKA (reference sequence). V was shortened by 0 bases and J by 3 bases, with 8 bases between the two germline ends. The CDR3 contains 13 residues. The CDR3 region has the DNA TGCAGTGCTAGAGAGTACCGGGACACTGAAGCTTTCTTT. Encoded protein: CSAREYRDTEAFF.